This entry lists 19 T cell receptor beta chains sequenced from one sample in a study of OX40 agonist ivuxolimab in advanced cancers. Sequencing used immunoSEQ multiplex PCR; TCRdb keeps in-frame clones, though not all of them. Among 120,000 or so clones listed, 93% were seen once. The material sequenced was CD4+ or CD8+ T cells sorted from blood, taken in a trial of the OX40 agonist ivuxolimab. These receptors all come from an adult with an advanced solid tumor such as melanoma, head and neck, liver or kidney cancer.

The chain links TRBV5-4 to TRBJ1-2; no clear D. This CDR3 is 13 amino acids long. In germline, CDR1 is SGHNT, CDR2 YYREEE (reference sequence). V was clipped by 4 bases and J by 8 bases, with 15 bases between them. In nucleotides, the CDR3 is TGTGCCAGCAGCGACGGGCGGTCATGGGGCTACACCTTC. Its protein product is CASSDGRSWGYTF.

The V call is TRBV10-3, the J call TRBJ2-7, with a weak D call TRBD2 (6 bases). The CDR3 has 17 residues. Trimming took 0 bases from V and 4 from J, leaving 19 bases between them. The germline V gene encodes CDR1 ENHRY and CDR2 SYGVKD. The CDR3 protein is CAISESSFQEGGYEQYF. CDR3 sequence (DNA): TGTGCCATCAGTGAGTCGTCTTTTCAGGAAGGAGGGTACGAGCAGTACTTC.

The J gene is TRBJ2-5, the V gene TRBV5-5; TRBD1 matches at 9 bases. Per germline, CDR1 SGHKS and CDR2 YYEKEE (reference sequence). CDR3 length: 16 amino acids. Losses at the gene ends were 1 base for V and 2 bases for J; bases not matched to a gene: 6. CDR3 nucleotide sequence: TGTGCCAGCAGCTTGACCGGGACAGGGCAACAAGAGACCCAGTACTTC. It codes for CASSLTGTGQQETQYF.

The chain joins TRBV9 to TRBJ2-5, with 7 bases matching TRBD1. After removal of 0 bases from V and 6 bases from J, the junction contained 14 bases not matched to a gene. The CDR3 covers 17 residues. Germline lookup yields CDR1 SGDLS and CDR2 YYNGEE. CDR3 amino acids: CASSVASQGGAGKTQYF. CDR3 in DNA: TGTGCCAGCAGCGTAGCTTCTCAAGGGGGCGCAGGGAAGACCCAGTACTTC.

This chain uses TRBV18 with TRBJ2-5; unclear D gene. Trimming removed 6 bases from V and 5 bases from J, with 13 bases in between. CDR1 is KGHSH, CDR2 LQKENI, per germline. The CDR3 runs 13 residues. In DNA form, the CDR3 reads TGTGCCAGCTCCCCGCCCAAAGGGGAGACCCAGTACTTC. Translating gives CASSPPKGETQYF.

The chain recombines TRBV5-1 with TRBJ2-3; 7 positions match TRBD2. The V gene's germline CDR1 is SGHRS and CDR2 YFSETQ. Unmatched junction bases numbered 2, after V lost 0 bases and J lost 1 base. This CDR3 has 15 residues. The CDR3 bases are TGCGCCAGCAGCTTGGTTGCGGGGGGCACAGATACGCAGTATTTT. This codes for CASSLVAGGTDTQYF.

The chain employs TRBV18 and TRBJ2-7; D is unclear. CDR1 and CDR2 from the germline V gene are KGHSH and LQKENI. This CDR3 region has 12 residues. The germline V and J ends were trimmed by 5 bases and 7 bases, with 12 bases remaining between them. Here the CDR3 reads CASSSKDWEQYF. The CDR3 DNA reads TGTGCCAGCTCATCCAAGGATTGGGAGCAGTACTTC.

J is TRBJ1-5 and V is TRBV2, with D perhaps TRBD1 (6 bases). CDR1 is SNHLY and CDR2 is FYNNEI in the germline V gene. The CDR3 length is 13 residues. V lost 4 bases and J 4 bases, leaving 8 bases between the germline ends. CDR3 sequence: CASSGQENQPQHF. CDR3 bases: TGTGCCAGCAGTGGACAGGAAAATCAGCCCCAGCATTTT. The complete variable domain, with remaining parts taken from reference TRBV2 and TRBJ1-5, reads EPEVTQTPSHQVTQMGQEVILRCVPISNHLYFYWYRQILGQKVEFLVSFYNNEISEKSEIFDDQFSVERPDGSNFTLKIRSTKLEDSAMYFCASSGQENQPQHFGDGTRLSIL.

This chain joins TRBV6-1 and TRBJ2-7; the D gene could be TRBD1 or TRBD2 (5 bases each). V was trimmed by 3 bases and J by 0 bases, leaving 15 bases between them. This CDR3 spans 16 amino acids. The germline V gene encodes CDR1 MNHNS and CDR2 SASEGT. The CDR3 is CASSDGKTVSSYEQYF. CDR3 nucleotides: TGTGCCAGCAGTGACGGGAAGACAGTCAGCTCCTACGAGCAGTACTTC.

Concerning this clone: This specimen includes other DNA sequences encoding the same CDR3. V and J are TRBV7-3 and TRBJ2-2; D not resolved. Trimming took 4 bases from V and 2 from J, leaving 2 bases between them. Looked up from germline, CDR1 is SGHTA and CDR2 is FQGTGA. CDR3 size: 12 residues. CDR3 DNA sequence: TGTGCCAGCAGCTCTAACACCGGGGAGCTGTTTTTT. As protein: CASSSNTGELFF.

J is TRBJ1-2 and V is TRBV28; 11 bases map to TRBD1. Losses at the gene ends were 6 bases for V and 14 bases for J; bases not matched to a gene: 14. Germline CDR1 MDHEN, CDR2 SYDVKM. This CDR3 is 14 amino acids long. The CDR3 bases are TGTGCCAGCAGCACCGGGACAGGGGGGCTTCGGGTGACCTTC. This sequence encodes CASSTGTGGLRVTF.

The gene calls are TRBV11-2 and TRBJ2-7; D is uncertain. This CDR3 has 15 amino acids. V dropped 4 bases and J dropped 3 bases, with 16 bases sitting between them. Per germline, CDR1 SGHAT and CDR2 FQNNGV. Here the CDR3 DNA reads TGTGCCAGCAGCTCCAGGTTGGGATCGATCTACGAGCAGTACTTC. Protein product: CASSSRLGSIYEQYF.

CDR3 nucleotides: TGTGCCAGCAGCTTGGGTCCGGGAACGTTCTATGGCTACACCTTC. It encodes CASSLGPGTFYGYTF. This chain uses TRBV5-6 with TRBJ1-2, with D uncertain. Trimming removed 0 bases at V and 4 bases at J, with 13 bases between. CDR3 size: 15 residues. Germline-derived CDR1 and CDR2 are SGHDT and YYEEEE.

CDR3 in amino acids: CASSARTSGYEQYF. CDR3 nucleotide sequence: TGCGCCAGCAGCGCCAGGACTAGCGGGTACGAGCAGTACTTC. The V gene is TRBV5-1, the J gene TRBJ2-7; TRBD2 aligns across 11 bases. Looked up from germline, CDR1 is SGHRS and CDR2 is YFSETQ. The V segment lost 4 bases and the J segment 4 bases; nucleotides outside the gene matches: 4. This CDR3 is built from 14 residues.

J is TRBJ2-7 and V is TRBV28; a weak D match, TRBD2 (5 bases). CDR1 MDHEN and CDR2 SYDVKM come from the germline V gene. The CDR3 totals 14 residues. Trimming removed 5 bases at V and 3 bases at J, with 14 bases between. The CDR3 region has the DNA TGTGCCAGCAGTAACCCGGGAACCAACTACGAGCAGTACTTC. Protein sequence: CASSNPGTNYEQYF.

The chain carries TRBV18 and TRBJ1-1; no firm D call. The CDR3 covers 12 residues. CDR1 and CDR2 (germline): KGHSH, LQKENI. Trimming stripped 3 bases from V and 1 base from J, with 3 bases between. The CDR3 is CASSPGNTEAFF. DNA of the CDR3: TGTGCCAGCTCACCCGGGAACACTGAAGCTTTCTTT. Looking up the rest from reference TRBV18 and TRBJ1-1 gives the full variable domain: NAGVMQNPRHLVRRRGQEARLRCSPMKGHSHVYWYRQLPEEGLKFMVYLQKENIIDESGMPKERFSAEFPKEGPSILRIQQVVRGDSAAYFCASSPGNTEAFFGQGTRLTVV.

V is TRBV30 and J is TRBJ1-3, with 8 bases identical to TRBD1. After removal of 3 bases from V and 2 bases from J, the junction contained 9 bases not matched to a gene. This CDR3 region has 16 residues. Germline lookup yields CDR1 GTSNPN and CDR2 SVGIG (reference sequence). CDR3 in amino acids: CAWSSPGGQAGNTIYF. CDR3 DNA sequence: TGTGCCTGGAGCTCCCCAGGGGGCCAGGCTGGAAACACCATATATTTT.

V is TRBV9 and J is TRBJ2-1; D is unresolved. This CDR3 is 13 amino acids long. V was trimmed by 0 bases and J by 10 bases, leaving 11 bases between them. CDR1 is SGDLS, CDR2 YYNGEE, per germline. The chain's CDR3 is CASSVDEWREQFF. The CDR3 region has the DNA TGTGCCAGCAGCGTAGACGAATGGCGGGAGCAGTTCTTC.

The chain recombines TRBV12-5 with TRBJ2-1; TRBD1 matches at 8 bases. The length of the CDR3 is 15 residues. V lost 1 base to trimming and J lost 5 bases; unmatched junction nucleotides: 4. Per the germline V gene, CDR1 is LGHNT and CDR2 is FRNRAP. The CDR3 region is CASGLGQGWNNEQFF. For the CDR3, the DNA is TGTGCTAGTGGTTTGGGACAGGGGTGGAACAATGAGCAGTTCTTC. Using reference TRBV12-5 and TRBJ2-1 for the parts outside the CDR3, the full variable domain is DARVTQTPRHKVTEMGQEVTMRCQPILGHNTVFWYRQTMMQGLELLAYFRNRAPLDDSGMPKDRFSAEMPDATLATLKIQPSEPRDSAVYFCASGLGQGWNNEQFFGPGTRLTVL.